There are a few counts of the clone carrying this T cell receptor (beta chain). Its antigen is currently unknown. The sample belongs to a study of CD8+ T cells in alopecia areata. Study at large: Tofacitinib was taken orally by treated patients, and the dose was 5 to 10 mg twice daily. Treatment ran 6 to 18 months, with 6 months of follow-up afterward. Overall study results and limits: Higher clonality than in normal scalp was seen in lesional scalp, especially alopecia totalis/universalis. Unlike in mice, where it was clearer, TCR sharing across patients was less clear, possibly HLA-related.

Collected material from alopecia areata patients comprised lesional scalp punch biopsies and peripheral blood. Germline loops: CDR1 MNHNY, CDR2 SVGAGI (reference sequence). The V gene lost 4 bases and the J gene lost 3 bases, with 7 bases spanning the gap. CDR3 size: 12 residues. The sequencing template was cDNA reverse transcribed from extracted RNA. The assay was immunoSEQ multiplex PCR, and TCRdb's table has in-frame clones only and misses some. The table includes about 12,000 clones, 61% detected once. The source is a human donor with alopecia areata. V and J are TRBV6-6 and TRBJ2-7; D is undetermined. Input material: skin. In DNA, the CDR3 is TGTGCCAGCAGTTCGCAGAACTACGAGCAGTACTTC. This codes for CASSSQNYEQYF.